This entry lists 27 T cell receptor beta chains sequenced from one sample in a study of T cell responses to AZD1222 COVID-19 vaccine. Libraries were prepared by immunoSEQ multiplex PCR; TCRdb keeps only in-frame clonotypes and omits some of them. The sample holds 45,000 to 55,000 clones, around 85% seen once. Sequenced material: peripheral blood, taken 28 days after the second AZD1222 dose. The source of these receptors is an adult who received the AZD1222 COVID-19 vaccine.

The gene calls are TRBV28 and TRBJ1-2; 7 bases fit TRBD1. The CDR3 is made up of 17 amino acids. CDR1 MDHEN and CDR2 SYDVKM come from the germline V gene. After removal of 5 bases from V and 2 bases from J, the junction contained 14 bases not matched to a gene. The CDR3 region has the DNA TGTGCCAGCAGTGGAACAGGGGAAGGGGGTGACAACTATGGCTACACCTTC. Its protein is CASSGTGEGGDNYGYTF.

The V gene is TRBV4-2, the J gene TRBJ1-1; D might be TRBD1 (6 bases). CDR1 LGHNA and CDR2 YNFKEQ come from the germline V gene. The CDR3 contains 16 residues. V dropped 1 base and J dropped 4 bases, with 16 bases sitting between them. CDR3 nucleotides: TGTGCCAGCAGCCAAGGGGGCCGGACAGTGGGCACTGAAGCTTTCTTT. Its translation is CASSQGGRTVGTEAFF.

The rearrangement uses TRBV28 and TRBJ1-4; 8 nucleotides align to TRBD1. The CDR3 contains 17 residues. Germline CDR1 reads MDHEN; CDR2 reads SYDVKM. After removal of 2 bases from V and 10 bases from J, the junction contained 15 bases not matched to a gene. CDR3 amino acids: CASSLHPLQGASGKLFF. The CDR3 DNA sequence: TGTGCCAGCAGTTTACACCCCCTCCAGGGGGCCTCGGGAAAACTGTTTTTT.

The chain carries TRBV7-8 and TRBJ2-2; 8 positions agree with TRBD2. From germline, CDR1 is SGHVS and CDR2 FQNEAQ. Trimming removed 6 bases from V and 4 bases from J; junction bases left unmatched: 7. The CDR3 totals 15 residues. This CDR3 is CASRRILAGTGELFF. The CDR3 DNA reads TGTGCCAGCAGGAGGATCCTAGCGGGCACCGGGGAGCTGTTTTTT.

The rearrangement joins TRBV5-1 to TRBJ1-1; 8 bases fit TRBD1. Germline V lookup: CDR1 SGHRS, CDR2 YFSETQ. CDR3 length equals 14 residues. After removal of 0 bases from V and 6 bases from J, the junction contained 4 bases not matched to a gene. In nucleotides, the CDR3 is TGCGCCAGCAGCTTGGGGACAGGGTTTCCTGAAGCTTTCTTT. It yields the protein CASSLGTGFPEAFF. The whole variable domain, remainder taken from reference TRBV5-1 and TRBJ1-1, is KAGVTQTPRYLIKTRGQQVTLSCSPISGHRSVSWYQQTPGQGLQFLFEYFSETQRNKGNFPGRFSGRQFSNSRSEMNVSTLELGDSALYLCASSLGTGFPEAFFGQGTRLTVV.

The rearrangement uses TRBV24-1 and TRBJ1-1; 9 bases match TRBD1. Unmatched junction bases numbered 8, after V lost 2 bases and J lost 5 bases. The CDR3 sequence is 16 residues long. Germline CDR1 is KGHDR and CDR2 is SFDVKD. The DNA for the CDR3 is TGTGCCACCAGTGATTCACAGGGGGCGCGGAGGACTGAAGCTTTCTTT. This gives the protein CATSDSQGARRTEAFF.

The chain employs TRBV9 and TRBJ2-5; D uncertain. Germline V gives CDR1 SGDLS, CDR2 YYNGEE. Trimming pared 0 bases from V and 5 bases from J, leaving 17 bases between. The length of the CDR3 is 16 residues. The CDR3: CASSVARLGVRETQYF. The CDR3 DNA reads TGTGCCAGCAGCGTAGCTCGCCTTGGGGTCCGGGAGACCCAGTACTTC.

V usage is TRBV19 and J usage is TRBJ2-5; D is undetermined. Trimming removed 1 base from V and 4 bases from J, with 10 bases in between. CDR1 and CDR2 from the germline V gene are LNHDA and SQIVND (reference sequence). This CDR3 has 14 amino acids. CDR3 DNA sequence: TGTGCCAGTAGTATAGTGAGTAGCAGAGAGACCCAGTACTTC. Translating gives CASSIVSSRETQYF.

The V call is TRBV11-2, the J call TRBJ2-7; D not resolved. The germline V gene encodes CDR1 SGHAT and CDR2 FQNNGV. This CDR3 has 12 amino acids. The V gene lost 5 bases and the J gene lost 2 bases, with 7 bases spanning the gap. DNA for the CDR3: TGTGCCAGCAGCCTCCAACCCTACGAGCAGTACTTC. This translates into CASSLQPYEQYF. Complete variable domain (other parts from reference TRBV11-2 and TRBJ2-7): EAGVAQSPRYKIIEKRQSVAFWCNPISGHATLYWYQQILGQGPKLLIQFQNNGVVDDSQLPKDRFSAERLKGVDSTLKIQPAKLEDSAVYLCASSLQPYEQYFGPGTRLTVT.

The rearrangement joins TRBV21-1 to TRBJ2-7; TRBD1, as called in the table, went unchecked against the DNA. TRBV21-1 is a known pseudogene. This CDR3 region has 14 residues. The CDR3 protein is CASRNDREENEQYF. DNA for the CDR3: TGTGCCAGCAGAAATGACAGGGAAGAGAACGAGCAGTACTTC.

This chain connects TRBV6-2 or TRBV6-3 to TRBJ2-5; D not certain. V dropped 6 bases and J dropped 0 bases, with 11 bases sitting between them. Germline V gene lookup returns CDR1 MNHEY and CDR2 SVGEGT. CDR3 length equals 14 residues. The CDR3: CASSSATYQETQYF. CDR3 sequence (DNA): TGTGCCAGCAGCTCTGCGACCTACCAAGAGACCCAGTACTTC.

In this sample, this clone turned up once. The chain employs TRBV7-9 and TRBJ2-5; no clear D. This CDR3 is 14 amino acids long. Germline CDR1 is SEHNR and CDR2 is FQNEAQ (reference sequence). Trimming left V 1 base short and J 2 bases short, with 8 bases between. DNA of the CDR3: TGTGCCAGCAGCTTAGTCCAGGCTCAAGAGACCCAGTACTTC. It encodes CASSLVQAQETQYF.

The chain combines TRBV2 with TRBJ1-5; 8 bases are shared with TRBD1. Germline trimming cut 6 bases from V and 6 bases from J; bases unmatched to any gene: 7. This CDR3 is built from 14 residues. Germline CDR1 SNHLY, CDR2 FYNNEI. The CDR3 region has the DNA TGTGCCAGCAGCCAGGGGGCGTGGGGTCAGCCCCAGCATTTT. It yields the protein CASSQGAWGQPQHF.

The sample holds a few counts of this clone. The J gene is TRBJ2-1, the V gene TRBV27, with D possibly being TRBD2 (6 bases). Trimming pared 2 bases from V and 1 base from J, leaving 6 bases between. Germline loops: CDR1 MNHEY, CDR2 SMNVEV (reference sequence). The CDR3 has 14 residues. The CDR3 reads CASSLGGSYNEQFF. In nucleotides, the CDR3 is TGTGCCAGCAGTTTAGGAGGGTCCTACAATGAGCAGTTCTTC.

The rearrangement links TRBV11-2 to TRBJ2-1; 10 bases are a match to TRBD2. The CDR3 covers 15 residues. Per the germline V gene, CDR1 is SGHAT and CDR2 is FQNNGV. The V and J ends lost 1 base and 8 bases, in that order; junction bases with no gene match: 5. The CDR3 sequence: CASSLASGGYYEQFF. CDR3 bases: TGTGCCAGCAGCTTAGCTAGCGGGGGTTATTATGAGCAGTTCTTC. Using reference TRBV11-2 and TRBJ2-1 for the parts outside the CDR3, the full variable domain is EAGVAQSPRYKIIEKRQSVAFWCNPISGHATLYWYQQILGQGPKLLIQFQNNGVVDDSQLPKDRFSAERLKGVDSTLKIQPAKLEDSAVYLCASSLASGGYYEQFFGPGTRLTVL.

CDR3 bases: TGTGCCAGCAGCCCCCATTCCGGAGGGGGTCTAGATGGCTACACCTTC. The encoded protein is CASSPHSGGGLDGYTF. The chain carries TRBV7-2 and TRBJ1-2, with a tentative D call TRBD1 (6 bases). Germline V gene sequence: CDR1 SGHTA, CDR2 FQGNSA. V gave up 5 bases and J gave up 6 bases, with 22 bases separating them. The CDR3 length is 16 residues.

V usage is TRBV16 and J usage is TRBJ1-4; the match to TRBD1 covers 7 bases. The CDR3 consists of 15 residues. J lost 4 bases, V lost 3 bases, and 5 bases had no gene match. Germline-derived CDR1 and CDR2 are KGHSY and FQNENV. DNA for the CDR3: TGTGCCAGCAGCCAGACGGACAGGAGTAATGAAAAACTGTTTTTT. The encoded protein is CASSQTDRSNEKLFF.

CDR3 amino acids: CASSRPGLAAYNEQFF. The CDR3 nucleotides are TGTGCCAGCAGCCGACCGGGACTAGCAGCCTACAATGAGCAGTTCTTC. The chain employs TRBV5-4 and TRBJ2-1; 9 bases line up with TRBD2. This CDR3 has 16 amino acids. Trimming cost V 4 bases and J 2 bases; bases outside gene matches: 7. Germline values: CDR1 SGHNT, CDR2 YYREEE (reference sequence).

This clone was detected a few times. The chain has TRBV11-2 and TRBJ1-6; possibly TRBD1 for D (5 bases). Germline loops: CDR1 SGHAT, CDR2 FQNNGV. The CDR3 runs to 13 residues. V gave up 5 bases and J gave up 10 bases, with 12 bases separating them. DNA for the CDR3: TGTGCCAGCAGCAAAAGGGACCCCTCACCCCTCCACTTT. Protein: CASSKRDPSPLHF.

The chain recombines TRBV18 with TRBJ1-1, with D uncertain. Germline V gene data show CDR1 as KGHSH and CDR2 as LQKENI. This CDR3 spans 13 amino acids. V lost 3 bases and J lost 1, with 6 bases in between. The chain's CDR3 is CASSPAGNTEAFF. The DNA of the CDR3 is TGTGCCAGCTCACCCGCAGGGAACACTGAAGCTTTCTTT.

The chain uses TRBV11-3 and TRBJ1-6, with a weak D call TRBD1 (5 bases). V dropped 1 base and J dropped 8 bases, with 9 bases sitting between them. CDR1 is SGHNT, CDR2 YENEEA, per germline. The CDR3 is 14 amino acids. The DNA of the CDR3 is TGTGCCAGCAGCTTAGGAGGGGAGGATTCACCCCTCCACTTT. It specifies CASSLGGEDSPLHF.

In this sample, this clone turned up once. The chain carries TRBV24-1 and TRBJ2-3, with a possible D match to TRBD1 (6 bases). V was pared by 7 bases and J by 3 bases, with 13 bases between. Germline lookup yields CDR1 KGHDR and CDR2 SFDVKD. CDR3 length: 14 amino acids. For the CDR3, the DNA is TGTGCCACCAGGCAGGGGCTCGGGACAGATACGCAGTATTTT. It encodes CATRQGLGTDTQYF.

The sample holds one count of this clone. V gene TRBV7-3 combines with J gene TRBJ2-6, with 11 positions matching TRBD1. After removal of 4 bases from V and 3 bases from J, the junction contained 8 bases not matched to a gene. Per germline, CDR1 SGHTA and CDR2 FQGTGA. The CDR3 has 18 amino acids. The CDR3 nucleotides read TGTGCCAGCAGCTACCGCCGGACAGGGGGCAGTGGGGCCAACGTCCTGACTTTC. It yields the protein CASSYRRTGGSGANVLTF.

The chain joins TRBV13 to TRBJ2-7; the D is unclear. Trimming left V 2 bases short and J 3 bases short, with 8 bases between. The CDR3 is 13 amino acids. CDR1 is PRHDT and CDR2 is FYEKMQ in the germline V gene (reference sequence). The CDR3 DNA reads as TGTGCCAGCAGCTTACACAACTACTACGAGCAGTACTTC. This translates into CASSLHNYYEQYF.

The rearrangement uses TRBV5-5 and TRBJ1-2; 11 bases align to TRBD1. The V gene's germline CDR1 is SGHKS and CDR2 YYEKEE (reference sequence). J gave up 8 bases and V 5 bases, and 2 bases lay outside the gene matches. The CDR3 totals 12 residues. The CDR3 DNA reads TGTGCCAGCAGGGGACAGGGGGAAGGCTACACCTTC. Translating gives CASRGQGEGYTF.

The sample holds one count of this clone. The rearrangement joins TRBV28 to TRBJ2-2, with D unclear. This CDR3 contains 13 residues. CDR1 is MDHEN, CDR2 SYDVKM, per germline. V lost 6 bases and J 5 bases, leaving 10 bases between the germline ends. DNA of the CDR3: TGTGCCAGCAGAAAGCTTAGGACCGGGGAGCTGTTTTTT. Its translation is CASRKLRTGELFF.

The chain is built from TRBV2 and TRBJ1-6; 9 positions match TRBD1. The junction had 1 base not matched to a gene; V was cut back by 1 base and J by 9 bases. The CDR3 contains 14 residues. CDR1 is SNHLY, CDR2 FYNNEI, per germline. In nucleotides, the CDR3 is TGTGCCAGCAGTGAAGGGGACAGGGTTTCACCCCTCCACTTT. This translates into CASSEGDRVSPLHF.